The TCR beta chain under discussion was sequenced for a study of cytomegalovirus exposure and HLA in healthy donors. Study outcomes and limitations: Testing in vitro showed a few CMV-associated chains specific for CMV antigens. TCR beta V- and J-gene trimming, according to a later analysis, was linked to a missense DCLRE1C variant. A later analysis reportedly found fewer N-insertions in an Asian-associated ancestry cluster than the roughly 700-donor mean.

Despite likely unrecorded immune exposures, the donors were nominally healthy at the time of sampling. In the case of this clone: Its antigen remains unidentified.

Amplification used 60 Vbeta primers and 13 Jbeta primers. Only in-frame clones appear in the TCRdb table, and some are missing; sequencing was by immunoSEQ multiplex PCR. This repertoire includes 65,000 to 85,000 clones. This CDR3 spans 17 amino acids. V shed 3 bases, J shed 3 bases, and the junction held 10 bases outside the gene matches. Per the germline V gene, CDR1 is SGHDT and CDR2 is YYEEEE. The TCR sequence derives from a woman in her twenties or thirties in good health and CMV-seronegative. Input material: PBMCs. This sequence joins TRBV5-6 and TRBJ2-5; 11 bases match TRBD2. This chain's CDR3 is CASSSRLAGRREETQYF. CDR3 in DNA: TGTGCCAGCAGCTCCCGACTAGCGGGACGACGAGAAGAGACCCAGTACTTC.